This T cell receptor beta chain was retrieved from a study of blood T cells in healthy people across ages. General study findings and limits: As age increased, TCR beta diversity per million T cells fell in a roughly linear fashion.

A note on this clonotype: Its antigen is not identified.

CDR1 is KGHSH, CDR2 LQKENI, per germline. CDR3 length: 16 residues. The trim removed 2 bases at V and 0 bases at J, leaving 5 bases unmatched. Together with a sample-barcoded 5' primer, a J-beta primer mix was included in a second PCR lasting about 7 to 11 cycles. One entry per CDR3 protein, called by TCRdb with MiXCR from the 5' RACE reads. The table lists some 730,000 distinct CDR3 sequences, approximately 22% of them singletons. The source of this sequence is a man aged 70 or older in good health. The specimen was blood. The V call is TRBV18, the J call TRBJ1-2; 8 bases align to TRBD1. The CDR3 DNA reads TGTGCCAGCTCACCAGGTTCGACAGGGGCTAACTATGGCTACACCTTC. Protein: CASSPGSTGANYGYTF.